These T cell receptor beta chains were read from a single sample in a study of shared clonotypes between healthy human individuals. Method: immunoSEQ multiplex PCR; TCRdb's copy keeps in-frame clones and lacks some. The data show 2 million to 2.5 million clones, over 85% seen once. Sequences were obtained from naive CD4+ T cells from PBMCs. Source of these receptors: a man aged 18 to 35 in good health. Some clones in this sample may be carry-over from other donors' samples. Each CDR3 is given with its conserved first and last residue. D genes are given only for firm matches. Size is omitted from some rows. Given values are once, few, many or a class for expanded clones.

v_call	j_call	clone_size	d_call	cdr3_aa	cdr3_nt
TRBV30	TRBJ1-2	.	.	CAWRVAGAGGYTF	TGTGCCTGGAGAGTGGCAGGAGCCGGTGGCTACACCTTC
TRBV2	TRBJ2-2	.	TRBD1	CASSGDRGTGELFF	TGTGCCAGCAGTGGTGACAGGGGCACCGGGGAGCTGTTTTTT
TRBV29-1	TRBJ1-1	.	.	CSVAVNTEAFF	TGCAGCGTGGCGGTGAACACTGAAGCTTTCTTT
TRBV6-1	TRBJ2-7	.	.	CAISGRQETYEQYF	TGTGCCATCAGTGGGCGGCAGGAGACCTACGAGCAGTACTTC
TRBV5-6	TRBJ2-2	.	.	CASSFTSPSNTGELFF	TGTGCCAGCAGTTTTACCTCCCCTTCGAACACCGGGGAGCTGTTTTTT
TRBV5-1	TRBJ2-5	.	TRBD2	CASSPGGPYQETQYF	TGCGCCAGCAGCCCGGGAGGCCCGTACCAAGAGACCCAGTACTTC
TRBV7-9	TRBJ1-2	.	TRBD1	CASSFAKAYRGPSYGYTF	TGTGCCAGCAGCTTCGCCAAAGCCTACAGGGGGCCTAGCTATGGCTACACCTTC
TRBV5-6	TRBJ2-3	once	.	CASSEVATDTQYF	TGTGCCAGCAGCGAAGTTGCCACAGATACGCAGTATTTT
TRBV5-1	TRBJ1-1	.	TRBD1	CASSFRQGDTEAFF	TGCGCCAGCAGCTTTAGACAGGGCGACACTGAAGCTTTCTTT
TRBV30	TRBJ1-4	few	TRBD1	CAWIPIGTGNEKLFF	TGTGCCTGGATCCCAATCGGGACAGGGAATGAAAAACTGTTTTTT
TRBV29-1	TRBJ2-7	.	TRBD2	CSVVAGVAYEQYF	TGCAGCGTTGTGGCGGGAGTGGCCTACGAGCAGTACTTC
TRBV7-2	TRBJ1-5	once	.	CASSPQLSSNQPQHF	TGTGCCAGCAGCCCCCAGCTCTCTAGCAATCAGCCCCAGCATTTT
TRBV15	TRBJ2-7	.	.	CATSTSLASESEQYF	TGTGCCACCAGCACCTCCCTGGCTAGCGAGTCCGAGCAGTACTTC
TRBV30	TRBJ2-2	.	.	CAWSGPYPPVGELFF	TGTGCCTGGAGTGGGCCGTACCCCCCCGTCGGGGAGCTGTTTTTT
TRBV5-1	TRBJ2-3	.	.	CASSLAAGSTDTQYF	TGCGCCAGCAGCTTGGCCGCAGGTAGCACAGATACGCAGTATTTT
TRBV28	TRBJ1-1	.	.	CASSSRGIPMNTEAFF	TGTGCCAGCAGTTCCCGGGGAATTCCGATGAACACTGAAGCTTTCTTT
TRBV9	TRBJ1-1	.	.	CASSPLWGRGNTEAFF	TGTGCCAGCAGCCCCCTGTGGGGGCGCGGGAACACTGAAGCTTTCTTT
TRBV5-1	TRBJ2-7	once	.	CASGMPEEGKEQYF	TGCGCCAGCGGAATGCCTGAGGAGGGGAAAGAGCAGTACTTC
TRBV5-1	TRBJ1-2	.	.	CASSTGQINYGYTF	TGCGCCAGCAGCACCGGACAGATTAACTATGGCTACACCTTC
TRBV28	TRBJ2-7	.	.	CASSYLSYEQYF	TGTGCCAGCAGTTACCTTTCCTACGAGCAGTACTTC
TRBV18	TRBJ2-2	.	TRBD2	CASSPAGAGGELFF	TGTGCCAGCTCACCAGCGGGAGCCGGCGGGGAGCTGTTTTTT
TRBV28	TRBJ1-5	.	.	CASSWDIGWGNQPQHF	TGTGCCAGCAGTTGGGACATTGGTTGGGGCAATCAGCCCCAGCATTTT
TRBV2	TRBJ1-1	.	.	CASRTFRGGTEAFF	TGTGCCAGCAGGACCTTCAGGGGAGGCACTGAAGCTTTCTTT
TRBV28	TRBJ2-3	.	.	CASSLVLTDTQYF	TGTGCCAGCAGTTTGGTCCTCACAGATACGCAGTATTTT
TRBV9	TRBJ2-1	.	.	CASSMGGSYNEQFF	TGTGCCAGCAGTATGGGGGGATCCTACAATGAGCAGTTCTTC
TRBV6-6	TRBJ2-5	.	TRBD1	CASSKQGQETQYF	TGTGCCAGCAGTAAACAGGGGCAAGAGACCCAGTACTTC
TRBV5-5	TRBJ1-2	.	.	CASSSRQDTNYGYTF	TGTGCCAGCAGCTCCCGACAGGATACTAACTATGGCTACACCTTC